The 17 T cell receptor beta chains given below trace back to one sample, sequenced in a study of T-cell reconstitution after alpha-beta-depleted transplantation in children. The library targeted TCRbeta and was prepared with unique molecular identifiers. In TCRdb, the PCR reads were re-called with MiXCR into one record per CDR3 protein. The data hold 540,000 or so distinct CDR3 sequences, with roughly 23% observed a single time. Sequencing was performed on PBMCs, mostly from graft donor cells, taken 360 days after TCRalphabeta/CD19-depleted stem cell transplant. These receptors came from a boy in the first two years of life who had a stem cell transplant for acute myeloid leukemia, so the T cells may come from the graft donor.

Many counts were recorded for this clonotype. The CDR3, as DNA: TGTGCCACCAGCAGAGATTCGAGAGGCACCTATCGGGAGGGTACGCAGTATTTT. It yields the protein CATSRDSRGTYREGTQYF. V usage is TRBV15 and J usage is TRBJ2-3, with 8 nucleotides matching TRBD2. The CDR3 sequence is 18 residues long. From germline, CDR1 is LNHNV and CDR2 YYDKDF (reference sequence). J lost 8 bases, V lost 0 bases, and 16 bases had no gene match.

This clonotype was seen repeatedly, ten times or more. This CDR3 is CSARDEGKNIQYF. The CDR3 DNA sequence: TGCAGTGCTAGAGATGAGGGCAAAAACATTCAGTACTTC. The chain joins TRBV20-1 to TRBJ2-4; a possible D gene is TRBD2 (5 bases). The CDR3 has 13 amino acids. The V end lost 0 bases, the J end lost 3 bases, and 6 bases lay between the germline ends. Germline V gene data show CDR1 as DFQATT and CDR2 as SNEGSKA (reference sequence).

This clonotype was observed many times. The chain recombines TRBV20-1 with TRBJ1-5; no reliable D call. CDR1 and CDR2 from the germline V gene are DFQATT and SNEGSKA (reference sequence). V was trimmed by 2 bases and J by 1 base, leaving 3 bases between them. The CDR3 consists of 12 residues. This CDR3 is CSARQSNQPQHF. The CDR3 region has the DNA TGCAGTGCTAGACAGAGCAATCAGCCCCAGCATTTT.

This clonotype was seen many times. This chain connects TRBV27 to TRBJ2-1; D is perhaps TRBD2 (6 bases). This CDR3 is built from 15 residues. In germline, CDR1 is MNHEY, CDR2 SMNVEV (reference sequence). Deletions cut 5 bases from V and 5 bases from J, with 16 bases between. The CDR3 region has the DNA TGTGCCAGCAGTAGGGACTCATACTTCGACAATGAGCAGTTCTTC. This encodes CASSRDSYFDNEQFF.

The J gene is TRBJ2-2, the V gene TRBV15; unclear D gene. Germline assignment: CDR1 LNHNV and CDR2 YYDKDF (reference sequence). The CDR3 extends over 13 amino acids. The germline V and J ends were trimmed by 1 base and 10 bases, with 10 bases remaining between them. The CDR3 loop is CATSRVGEEELFF. The CDR3 DNA reads TGTGCCACCAGCAGAGTCGGCGAGGAGGAGCTGTTTTTT.

At least ten counts were recorded for this clonotype. CDR3 region: CASSSSTGWYGYTF. Written as DNA, the CDR3 is TGTGCCAGCAGTTCCTCGACAGGGTGGTATGGCTACACCTTC. This chain joins TRBV28 and TRBJ1-2; 7 bases agree with TRBD1. CDR1 MDHEN and CDR2 SYDVKM come from the germline V gene. V shed 4 bases, J shed 5 bases, and the junction held 7 bases outside the gene matches. This CDR3 is 14 amino acids long.

The chain uses TRBV28 and TRBJ2-7; 9 positions match TRBD2. The length of the CDR3 is 15 residues. Per the germline V gene, CDR1 is MDHEN and CDR2 is SYDVKM. Germline trimming cut 3 bases from V and 6 bases from J; bases unmatched to any gene: 9. The CDR3 protein is CASSFPGAGGGEQYV. DNA for the CDR3: TGTGCCAGCAGTTTCCCCGGAGCGGGGGGAGGCGAGCAGTACGTC.

This clonotype was picked up a small number of times. This chain uses TRBV12-5 with TRBJ1-3; 12 bases line up with TRBD1. The germline CDR1 and CDR2 sequences are LGHNT and FRNRAP. CDR3 size: 14 residues. The ends lost 9 bases at V and 4 bases at J; junction bases unmatched: 4. The CDR3 region has the DNA TGTGCTAGGCGGGACAGGGGGCACGGAAACACCATATATTTT. Amino acids: CARRDRGHGNTIYF.

The sample holds a few counts of this clonotype. V and J are TRBV20-1 and TRBJ2-2, with D tentatively TRBD1 (6 bases). The CDR3 has 15 amino acids. V was pared by 2 bases and J by 5 bases, with 15 bases between. CDR1 and CDR2 from the germline V gene are DFQATT and SNEGSKA (reference sequence). The CDR3 here is CSARPNRALTGELFF. The CDR3 DNA sequence: TGCAGTGCTAGACCGAACAGGGCGCTGACCGGGGAGCTGTTTTTT.

This clonotype has more than one count but fewer than ten. V is TRBV7-2 and J is TRBJ1-6, with 7 bases matching TRBD1. V dropped 2 bases and J dropped 10; count of bases not matched to a gene: 11. CDR3 length: 16 amino acids. Germline V gene data show CDR1 as SGHTA and CDR2 as FQGNSA. CDR3 sequence reads: CASSLMVIWDRSPLHF. The DNA of the CDR3 is TGTGCCAGCAGCTTAATGGTGATTTGGGACAGATCACCCCTCCACTTT.

This clonotype was recorded at least ten times. The chain combines TRBV29-1 with TRBJ2-3, with D possibly matching TRBD2 (5 bases). CDR3 length equals 13 residues. Trimming shortened V by 4 bases and J by 8 bases, and 16 bases separated the two germline ends. In germline, CDR1 is SQVTM, CDR2 ANQGSEA. CDR3 DNA: TGCAGCGTTGTGGCCCCAAACGCGGGTACGCAGTATTTT. Translated: CSVVAPNAGTQYF.

The chain carries TRBV12-3 or TRBV12-4 and TRBJ1-2; 10 bases are a match to TRBD1. The CDR3 spans 13 residues. Losses at the gene ends were 5 bases for V and 7 bases for J; bases not matched to a gene: 4. The CDR3 is CASSPGTGVGYTF. The DNA for the CDR3 is TGTGCCAGCAGTCCCGGGACAGGGGTTGGCTACACCTTC.

This clonotype has a count of ten or more. The chain is built from TRBV12-3 or TRBV12-4 and TRBJ2-3; 7 nucleotides align to TRBD2. The ends lost 5 bases at V and 2 bases at J; junction bases unmatched: 16. The CDR3 extends over 18 amino acids. This CDR3 is CASSRVGGWPPPTDTQYF. DNA for the CDR3: TGTGCCAGCAGTCGGGTCGGGGGGTGGCCGCCCCCCACAGATACGCAGTATTTT.

The count of this clonotype is one. The chain has TRBV4-1 and TRBJ2-1; D call uncertain. The CDR3 loop spans 14 amino acids. Germline CDR1 is MGHRA and CDR2 is YSYEKL. V was shortened by 0 bases and J by 8 bases, with 11 bases between the two germline ends. This CDR3 reads CASSQDSPRDEQFF. In DNA form, the CDR3 reads TGCGCCAGCAGCCAAGATAGTCCTAGGGATGAGCAGTTCTTC.

This clonotype showed up just a few times. This chain uses TRBV6-5 with TRBJ2-7; 9 bases map to TRBD1. Germline V gene sequence: CDR1 MNHEY, CDR2 SVGAGI. The CDR3 is 15 residues long. V lost 2 bases to trimming and J lost 6 bases; unmatched junction nucleotides: 8. The CDR3 reads CASSYRGTGQGEQYF. The CDR3 region has the DNA TGTGCCAGCAGTTACCGTGGGACAGGGCAGGGCGAGCAGTACTTC.

This clonotype has just a few counts. V and J are TRBV3-1 and TRBJ2-3, with D unresolved. The CDR3 has 13 amino acids. Trimming took off 1 base at V and 9 bases at J, with 11 bases between the two ends. The germline V gene has CDR1 LGHDT and CDR2 YNNKEL (reference sequence). The DNA for the CDR3 is TGTGCCAGCAGCCAAGCGTACCCACCGACGCAGTATTTT. Translation: CASSQAYPPTQYF.

This clonotype has a count of ten or more. V is TRBV29-1 and J is TRBJ2-5, with 8 bases matching TRBD2. J gave up 5 bases and V 8 bases, and 10 bases lay outside the gene matches. This CDR3 has 13 amino acids. The V gene's germline CDR1 is SQVTM and CDR2 ANQGSEA. The CDR3 sequence: CSLKAGAEETQYF. Written as DNA, the CDR3 is TGCAGCCTTAAAGCGGGGGCTGAGGAGACCCAGTACTTC.